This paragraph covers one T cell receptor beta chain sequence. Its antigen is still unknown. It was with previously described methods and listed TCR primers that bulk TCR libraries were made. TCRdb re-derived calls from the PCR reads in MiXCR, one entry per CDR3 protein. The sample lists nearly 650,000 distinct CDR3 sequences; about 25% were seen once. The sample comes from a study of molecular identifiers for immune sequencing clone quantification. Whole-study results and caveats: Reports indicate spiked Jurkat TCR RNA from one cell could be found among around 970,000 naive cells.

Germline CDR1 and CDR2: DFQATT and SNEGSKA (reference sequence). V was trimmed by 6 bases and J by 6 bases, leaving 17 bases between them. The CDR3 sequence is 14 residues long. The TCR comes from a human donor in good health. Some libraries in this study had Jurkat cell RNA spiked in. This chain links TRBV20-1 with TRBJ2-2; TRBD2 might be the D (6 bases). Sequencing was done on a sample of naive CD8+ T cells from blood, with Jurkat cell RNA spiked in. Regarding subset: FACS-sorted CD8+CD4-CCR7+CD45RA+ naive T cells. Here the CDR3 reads CSALFGWGAGELFF. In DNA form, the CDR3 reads TGCAGTGCCCTCTTTGGGTGGGGGGCCGGGGAGCTGTTTTTT.